This T cell receptor beta chain was recorded in a study of shared clonotypes between healthy human individuals. Study-wide findings and caveats: Around 5% of naive CD4 clonotypes were shared across a handful of donors. Shared clonotypes across all four donors exceeded non-shared ones in generation probability. Having only a few donors restricted how much genetic and exposure-history diversity was captured.

Both subsets, CD45RA+ naive and CD45RA-negative memory, were split from the CD4+ cells. On this clone: Its antigen remains unknown.

The germline gives CDR1 ENHRY, CDR2 SYGVKD. The junction had 8 bases not matched to a gene; V was cut back by 4 bases and J by 1 base. The CDR3 extends over 16 amino acids. Data came from immunoSEQ multiplex PCR; TCRdb stores just in-frame clones and leaves some out. The sample consists of some 550,000 clones, 95% to 98% of them appearing once. The specimen was naive CD4+ T cells sorted from blood. Specified subset: CD45RA+ positively selected. The V gene is TRBV10-3, the J gene TRBJ1-2; 8 bases map to TRBD1. The sequence was collected from a woman aged 30 to 39 in good health. This CDR3 reads CAISGDRQLNNYGYTF. DNA for the CDR3: TGTGCCATCAGTGGGGACAGGCAACTCAATAACTATGGCTACACCTTC.